The clone carrying this T cell receptor beta chain appeared once. The antigen is not known. Per the germline V gene, CDR1 is SGHVS and CDR2 is FQNEAQ. Trimming cost V 2 bases and J 0 bases, with 9 bases left between them. The CDR3 is 15 amino acids. Use of 60 Vbeta and 13 Jbeta primers characterized the PCR. Original methodology: An analysis performed later counted 72 million or so unique TCR beta chains (approximately 10 million of them shared). The method was immunoSEQ multiplex PCR; TCRdb's version includes in-frame clones alone and lacks a portion of them. The V and J calls and clone size were taken over from that table, and D and trimming were inferred from the DNA. The data show more than 45,000 clones, roughly four fifths seen once. The sample originates from a study of cytomegalovirus exposure and HLA in healthy donors. Study results and caveats: Many donors shared some public TCRs, even though most TCR sequences were rare. When analyzed later, the rates of TCR association showed variation by HLA locus, with DRB1 the most and HLA-C the fewest. In a later analysis, about 17,000 TCR beta sequences were associated with HLA alleles at 0.05 false discovery rate.

V and J are TRBV7-8 and TRBJ2-3, with D unclear. The source material was PBMCs. The receptor's source is a man aged 45 to 65 in good health and CMV-seronegative. CDR3 nucleotide sequence: TGTGCCAGCAGCTTACTGTTTTCTAGCACAGATACGCAGTATTTT. Amino acids: CASSLLFSSTDTQYF.